This T cell receptor beta chain stems from a study of vaccination and CD4 T cells after COVID-19. The overall study: Blood was drawn a median roughly 66 days post second dose, range 14 to 241. Treatment of control cultures consisted of a CEFX pool, an HIV-1 Nef pool, or no peptide. Notes on the study in general: Relatively few convalescent patients were studied, without early post-infection timepoints. Median SARS-CoV-2-reactive clonotype numbers went up from around 20 to 38, but not significantly.

Stated treatment: approximately nine-day PBMC culture with coronavirus spike peptide pools or control peptides (ViraFEST assay). An Oncomine TCR Beta short-read assay was used to sequence the DNA from cultured CD4+ T cells. One entry per CDR3 protein, called by TCRdb with MiXCR from the PCR reads. Of some 9,300 distinct CDR3 sequences listed, about 60% are singletons. Trimming removed 2 bases at V and 4 bases at J, with 11 bases between. Per the germline V gene, CDR1 is MGHDK and CDR2 is SYGVNS. This CDR3 is 14 amino acids long. Points on this clonotype: The antigen is not known.

The chain carries TRBV25-1 and TRBJ1-1; TRBD1 might be the D (5 bases). The sample consisted of CD4+ T cells from blood, cultured in vitro. The sequence came from a human donor who had recovered from COVID-19. CDR3 protein: CASSEGGFVTEAFF. CDR3 coding DNA: TGTGCCAGCAGTGAAGGGGGGTTTGTCACTGAAGCTTTCTTT.